These 26 T cell receptor beta chains came from one sample sequenced in a study of low-dose radiotherapy and immunotherapy resistance in tumors. Alpha and beta chains were covered, as first-strand cDNA relied on TRAV- and TRBV-specific primers. The authors ran approximately 20 PCR cycles to amplify TCRs with a constant-region primer and V-primer adapter. TCRdb fed the reads into MiXCR, producing one record per CDR3 protein. The sample has 80,000 to 95,000 distinct CDR3 sequences, more than 8.5% seen once; the top ten hold around 0.93%. Specified time point: before trial treatment. The sample here was PBMCs, taken before treatment. These receptors were obtained from a male donor with prostate cancer.

The sample holds many counts of this clonotype. The chain employs TRBV28 and TRBJ2-3; TRBD2 might be the D (5 bases). Germline CDR1 MDHEN, CDR2 SYDVKM. Trimming took 9 bases from V and 0 from J, leaving 7 bases between them. CDR3 size: 12 residues. CDR3 sequence reads: CASWTSTDTQYF. The CDR3 nucleotides read TGTGCCAGTTGGACTAGCACAGATACGCAGTATTTT.

At least ten counts were recorded for this clonotype. The chain has TRBV14 and TRBJ1-2, with unresolved D. The CDR3 totals 15 residues. V shed 1 base and J shed 2 bases, with 11 bases lying between them. The germline V gene encodes CDR1 SGHDN and CDR2 FVKESK. CDR3 in amino acids: CASSQGARLNYGYTF. In nucleotides, the CDR3 is TGTGCCAGCAGCCAAGGCGCCAGGCTAAACTATGGCTACACCTTC.

This clonotype was detected ten times or more. The chain recombines TRBV4-2 with TRBJ2-7; D may match TRBD1 or TRBD2 (5 bases each). The V gene's germline CDR1 is LGHNA and CDR2 YNFKEQ. V shed 1 base and J shed 3 bases, with 13 bases lying between them. This CDR3 is 15 amino acids long. CDR3 residues: CASSQAGTGVYEQYF. The DNA for the CDR3 is TGTGCCAGCAGCCAAGCTGGGACCGGCGTCTACGAGCAGTACTTC.

This clonotype was recorded at least ten times. J is TRBJ2-2 and V is TRBV12-3 or TRBV12-4; D remains unclear. Trimming pared 6 bases from V and 4 bases from J, leaving 18 bases between. The CDR3 consists of 16 residues. CDR3 nucleotide sequence: TGTGCCAGCAGCCCCGGTTTAGTTATTGGCACCGGGGAGCTGTTTTTT. Translated: CASSPGLVIGTGELFF.

Note on this clonotype: This likely came from a read error, as a far larger clone is one base away. V is TRBV26 and J is TRBJ2-1; the table's D call, TRBD1, was not checked against the DNA. TRBV26 corresponds to a pseudogene. CDR3 length: 13 residues. CDR3: CAGQGFSDNVQFF. CDR3 nucleotide sequence: TGTGCCGGACAGGGGTTTTCGGACAATGTGCAGTTCTTC.

This clonotype was found many times. The chain recombines TRBV5-1 with TRBJ2-5; tentatively, D is TRBD2 (5 bases). Per the germline V gene, CDR1 is SGHRS and CDR2 is YFSETQ. V gave up 2 bases and J gave up 0 bases, with 8 bases separating them. The CDR3 covers 14 residues. The DNA of the CDR3 is TGCGCCAGCAGCTTTGGTAGCGACCAAGAGACCCAGTACTTC. Its translation: CASSFGSDQETQYF.

There are many counts of this clonotype. J is TRBJ1-4 and V is TRBV6-2 or TRBV6-3; 8 positions agree with TRBD1. After removal of 1 base from V and 1 base from J, the junction contained 8 bases not matched to a gene. This CDR3 has 18 amino acids. Germline V lookup: CDR1 MNHEY, CDR2 SVGEGT. The CDR3 DNA follows: TGTGCCAGCAGTTACTATCCAATCGGACAGGGAACTAATGAAAAACTGTTTTTT. It translates to CASSYYPIGQGTNEKLFF.

At least ten counts were recorded for this clonotype. The V and J genes are TRBV20-1 and TRBJ2-1, with a weak D call TRBD2 (5 bases). CDR3 size: 13 residues. Trimming removed 5 bases at V and 1 base at J, with 9 bases between. Germline V gene sequence: CDR1 DFQATT, CDR2 SNEGSKA (reference sequence). The CDR3 reads CSAFGLSYNEQFF. CDR3 nucleotides: TGCAGTGCTTTCGGACTGTCCTACAATGAGCAGTTCTTC.

This clonotype was counted at least ten times. The V gene is TRBV10-3, the J gene TRBJ2-3; perhaps TRBD2 as D (6 bases). The ends were cut back, 6 bases at V and 3 bases at J, with 13 bases in the middle. This CDR3 region has 14 residues. Germline assignment: CDR1 ENHRY and CDR2 SYGVKD. The chain's CDR3 is CAIRTTGTTDTQYF. CDR3 sequence (DNA): TGTGCCATCAGAACAACCGGGACTACAGATACGCAGTATTTT.

This clonotype was seen many times. The rearrangement joins TRBV29-1 to TRBJ1-1; D is possibly TRBD1 (5 bases). Germline CDR1 is SQVTM and CDR2 is ANQGSEA. Trimming stripped 4 bases from V and 10 bases from J, with 16 bases between. The CDR3 spans 12 residues. The CDR3 region has the DNA TGCAGCGTTGGGGGGATGTCTGGGCGAGCTTTCTTT. This encodes CSVGGMSGRAFF.

This clonotype was counted ten times or more. The gene calls are TRBV20-1 and TRBJ2-7, with D perhaps assigned TRBD1 or TRBD2 (5 bases each). Trimming removed 0 bases at V and 0 bases at J, with 12 bases between. This CDR3 comprises 15 residues. In germline, CDR1 is DFQATT, CDR2 SNEGSKA (reference sequence). In DNA, the CDR3 is TGCAGTGCTAGAGATGCGGCAGGGAGCTCCTACGAGCAGTACTTC. Its protein is CSARDAAGSSYEQYF.

This clonotype has a count of ten or more. The chain carries TRBV12-3 or TRBV12-4 and TRBJ1-5; TRBD1 matches 10 bases. There are 13 residues in the CDR3. The ends lost 3 bases at V and 7 bases at J; junction bases unmatched: 0. The CDR3 bases are TGTGCCAGCAGTTTGGACAGGGGGCAGCCCCAGCATTTT. This codes for CASSLDRGQPQHF.

This clonotype occurred many times. The J gene is TRBJ1-5, the V gene TRBV20-1; 8 bases match TRBD1. Trimming at V came to 0 bases and at J to 6 bases, leaving 13 bases not matched to a gene. CDR3 length equals 17 residues. Germline CDR1 DFQATT, CDR2 SNEGSKA (reference sequence). CDR3 sequence reads: CSARENRGQGASQPQHF. The DNA of the CDR3 is TGCAGTGCTAGAGAGAATCGAGGGCAGGGGGCGAGTCAGCCCCAGCATTTT.

This clonotype was recorded many times. The V and J genes are TRBV29-1 and TRBJ2-7; D is unclear. Germline values: CDR1 SQVTM, CDR2 ANQGSEA. This CDR3 comprises 11 residues. V lost 7 bases and J 3 bases, leaving 10 bases between the germline ends. CDR3 bases: TGCAGCGCTACAAAAGACTACGAGCAGTACTTC. This sequence encodes CSATKDYEQYF.

There are many counts of this clonotype. The V call is TRBV18, the J call TRBJ2-1, with TRBD2 as a possible D gene (5 bases). The CDR3 has 12 residues. Germline CDR1 is KGHSH and CDR2 is LQKENI. V was clipped by 4 bases and J by 10 bases, with 11 bases between them. This chain's CDR3 is CASSQTGGEQFF. CDR3 sequence (DNA): TGTGCCAGCTCACAGACCGGCGGGGAGCAGTTCTTC.

This clonotype was recorded only once. CDR3 sequence: CASSEGGEQYF. In DNA form, the CDR3 reads TGTGCCAGCAGTGAGGGCGGCGAGCAGTACTTC. V and J are TRBV11-2 and TRBJ2-7; weak D call: TRBD2 (5 bases). Per germline, CDR1 SGHAT and CDR2 FQNNGV. This CDR3 comprises 11 residues. The V gene lost 6 bases and the J gene lost 6 bases, with 9 bases spanning the gap. The full variable domain, rest sourced from reference TRBV11-2 and TRBJ2-7, is EAGVAQSPRYKIIEKRQSVAFWCNPISGHATLYWYQQILGQGPKLLIQFQNNGVVDDSQLPKDRFSAERLKGVDSTLKIQPAKLEDSAVYLCASSEGGEQYFGPGTRLTVT.

A few counts support this clonotype. The rearrangement links TRBV5-4 to TRBJ1-2; tentative D call: TRBD1 (5 bases). In germline, CDR1 is SGHNT, CDR2 YYREEE (reference sequence). This CDR3 spans 13 amino acids. V lost 3 bases to trimming and J lost 8 bases, with 14 bases between them. CDR3 sequence reads: CASSSWGSEGYTF. In nucleotides, the CDR3 is TGTGCCAGCAGCTCCTGGGGGTCTGAAGGCTACACCTTC.

The sample holds many counts of this clonotype. This chain connects TRBV5-1 to TRBJ2-2, with TRBD1 matching 7 bases. With V trimmed by 4 bases and J by 2 bases, 11 bases remained unmatched. The germline V gene has CDR1 SGHRS and CDR2 YFSETQ. The length of the CDR3 is 17 residues. The CDR3 is CASSPGRGTPNTGELFF. DNA of the CDR3: TGCGCCAGCAGCCCGGGCAGGGGGACCCCTAACACCGGGGAGCTGTTTTTT. Based on the CDR3 plus reference TRBV5-1 and TRBJ2-2, the full variable domain is KAGVTQTPRYLIKTRGQQVTLSCSPISGHRSVSWYQQTPGQGLQFLFEYFSETQRNKGNFPGRFSGRQFSNSRSEMNVSTLELGDSALYLCASSPGRGTPNTGELFFGEGSRLTVL.

The chain carries TRBV5-4 and TRBJ2-7, with 12 bases lining up with TRBD2. Germline assignment: CDR1 SGHNT and CDR2 YYREEE (reference sequence). V shed 0 bases and J 1 base; nucleotides not matched to a gene: 2. The CDR3 is made up of 16 amino acids. CDR3 coding DNA: TGTGCCAGCAGCTTGGCACTAGCGGGAGGATCCTACGAGCAGTACTTC. This gives the protein CASSLALAGGSYEQYF.

This clonotype was seen at least ten times. The chain uses TRBV24-1 and TRBJ2-1; D perhaps matches TRBD1 (5 bases). Per the germline V gene, CDR1 is KGHDR and CDR2 is SFDVKD. The CDR3 extends over 15 amino acids. Trimming took off 4 bases at V and 3 bases at J, with 12 bases between the two ends. CDR3 DNA sequence: TGTGCCACCAGTGACTTCCGGACAAACTACAATGAGCAGTTCTTC. It translates to CATSDFRTNYNEQFF.

This clonotype was detected a few times. The rearrangement uses TRBV7-2 and TRBJ2-5, with D perhaps assigned TRBD1 or TRBD2 (6 bases each). The CDR3 length is 15 residues. With 4 bases removed from V and 2 bases from J, the gap between germline ends came to 14 bases. Germline loops: CDR1 SGHTA, CDR2 FQGNSA. Here the CDR3 reads CASSWGASEQETQYF. CDR3 in DNA: TGTGCCAGCAGCTGGGGGGCTAGCGAGCAAGAGACCCAGTACTTC.

This clonotype was observed at least ten times. The rearrangement uses TRBV7-9 and TRBJ2-2, with 8 bases lining up with TRBD2. The germline CDR1 and CDR2 sequences are SEHNR and FQNEAQ (reference sequence). Trimming removed 5 bases from V and 4 bases from J; junction bases left unmatched: 9. CDR3 length equals 16 residues. The CDR3 DNA reads TGTGCCAGCAGCAGTCAGAGCGGGAGCGGCACCGGGGAGCTGTTTTTT. Translation: CASSSQSGSGTGELFF.

Many counts were recorded for this clonotype. The chain couples TRBV4-1 to TRBJ1-1, with a possible D match to TRBD1 (6 bases). Trimming pared 4 bases from V and 4 bases from J, leaving 10 bases between. Germline CDR1 reads MGHRA; CDR2 reads YSYEKL. The CDR3 sequence is 13 residues long. The DNA of the CDR3 is TGCGCCAGCAGCCCCAGGGGATCCACTGAAGCTTTCTTT. As protein: CASSPRGSTEAFF.

This clonotype was counted ten times or more. The chain couples TRBV12-3 or TRBV12-4 to TRBJ1-1; tentative D call: TRBD1 (5 bases). The CDR3 length is 13 residues. Trimming shortened V by 2 bases and J by 6 bases, and 10 bases separated the two germline ends. In DNA form, the CDR3 reads TGTGCCAGCAGTTTACGGGGGAAGGCTGAAGCTTTCTTT. As protein: CASSLRGKAEAFF.

This clonotype was detected many times. This chain uses TRBV6-2 or TRBV6-3 with TRBJ2-7; tentative D call: TRBD2 (6 bases). The CDR3 is 15 residues long. Germline CDR1 is MNHEY and CDR2 is SVGEGT. V shed 5 bases and J shed 5 bases, with 19 bases lying between them. In DNA form, the CDR3 reads TGTGCCAGCAGTCGCCCGGCGGGAAATCGCCACGAGCAGTACTTC. Its protein is CASSRPAGNRHEQYF.

The sample holds many counts of this clonotype. CDR3 in amino acids: CATGEETDTQYF. For the CDR3, the DNA is TGTGCCACTGGGGAGGAGACAGATACGCAGTATTTT. The rearrangement joins TRBV10-3 to TRBJ2-3; tentative D call: TRBD2 (6 bases). The CDR3 runs 12 residues. CDR1 ENHRY and CDR2 SYGVKD come from the germline V gene. Trimming took 10 bases from V and 3 from J, leaving 11 bases between them.